The 30 T cell receptor beta chains presented below share a single source sample, sequenced in a study of OX40 agonist ivuxolimab in advanced cancers. Assay used: immunoSEQ multiplex PCR; TCRdb lists only in-frame clones, some missing. The sample shows roughly 56,000 clones, 70% to 90% of them seen only once. The sample consisted of CD4+ or CD8+ T cells sorted from blood, taken in a trial of the OX40 agonist ivuxolimab. These receptors all stem from an adult with an advanced solid tumor such as melanoma, head and neck, liver or kidney cancer.

The CDR3 loop is CATWTGTGNNQPQHF. CDR3 bases: TGTGCCACCTGGACCGGGACAGGGAACAACCAGCCCCAGCATTTT. The chain couples TRBV11-2 to TRBJ1-5, with TRBD1 matching over 9 bases. Trimming cost V 10 bases and J 7 bases; bases outside gene matches: 14. CDR1 and CDR2 (germline): SGHAT, FQNNGV. The CDR3 has 15 residues.

The chain links TRBV15 to TRBJ1-3, with D maybe TRBD1 (6 bases). The CDR3 consists of 16 residues. Germline-derived CDR1 and CDR2 are LNHNV and YYDKDF (reference sequence). Trimming shortened V by 5 bases and J by 0 bases, and 14 bases separated the two germline ends. CDR3 amino acids: CATSSHRVSSGNTIYF. DNA of the CDR3: TGTGCCACCAGCTCCCACAGGGTGAGCTCTGGAAACACCATATATTTT.

This chain links TRBV16 with TRBJ2-7; D is unclear. This CDR3 is built from 14 residues. V gave up 1 base and J gave up 2 bases, with 9 bases separating them. Germline V gene sequence: CDR1 KGHSY, CDR2 FQNENV. The CDR3 loop is CASSQLGSPYEQYF. The DNA of the CDR3 is TGTGCCAGCAGCCAATTAGGCTCCCCCTACGAGCAGTACTTC. Full variable domain (rest looked up from reference TRBV16 and TRBJ2-7): GEEVAQTPKHLVRGEGQKAKLYCAPIKGHSYVFWYQQVLKNEFKFLISFQNENVFDETGMPKERFSAKCLPNSPCSLEIQATKLEDSAVYFCASSQLGSPYEQYFGPGTRLTVT.

This clone was seen a handful of times. The V call is TRBV6-1, the J call TRBJ1-3, with 10 bases matching TRBD1. Looked up from germline, CDR1 is MNHNS and CDR2 is SASEGT. V gave up 6 bases and J gave up 4 bases; unmatched junction bases: 6. CDR3 length: 15 amino acids. The CDR3 DNA sequence: TGTGCCAGCAGAACCGGACAGGGGGGAGGAAACACCATATATTTT. This codes for CASRTGQGGGNTIYF.

This sequence joins TRBV6-6 and TRBJ1-6; D not certain. V gave up 0 bases and J gave up 10 bases, with 13 bases separating them. Germline-derived CDR1 and CDR2 are MNHNY and SVGAGI (reference sequence). The CDR3 is made up of 15 amino acids. The CDR3 here is CASSYSLGLGSPLHF. The CDR3 DNA reads TGTGCCAGCAGTTACTCGTTGGGCCTAGGATCACCCCTCCACTTT.

This sequence joins TRBV7-8 and TRBJ1-1; D uncertain. CDR1 and CDR2 (germline): SGHVS, FQNEAQ. The CDR3 sequence is 17 residues long. Between the trimmed V and J ends, which lost 5 bases and 1 base, there was a span of 20 bases. In DNA form, the CDR3 reads TGTGCCAGCAGCGCCATACTAGGGCTCGCCAGGAACACTGAAGCTTTCTTT. Translating gives CASSAILGLARNTEAFF.

This chain joins TRBV4-2 and TRBJ2-1, with D possibly TRBD1 on 6 matching bases. The germline V gene encodes CDR1 LGHNA and CDR2 YNFKEQ. Trimming took off 1 base at V and 6 bases at J, with 19 bases between the two ends. The length of the CDR3 is 17 residues. The CDR3 DNA is TGTGCCAGCAGCCAAGGGTCGGGAACAGGACAGACCAATGAGCAGTTCTTC. Translating it yields CASSQGSGTGQTNEQFF.

The chain recombines TRBV11-1 with TRBJ2-5; TRBD2 might be the D (6 bases). The germline gives CDR1 SGHAT, CDR2 FQDESV (reference sequence). V dropped 1 base and J dropped 5 bases, with 8 bases sitting between them. This CDR3 contains 13 residues. The CDR3 protein is CASSLGRAETQYF. The CDR3 bases are TGTGCCAGCAGCTTAGGGAGGGCGGAGACCCAGTACTTC.

The chain uses TRBV28 and TRBJ2-5; D unclear. The CDR3 length is 10 residues. The ends were cut back, 10 bases at V and 1 base at J, with 4 bases in the middle. Germline CDR1 and CDR2: MDHEN and SYDVKM. The CDR3 here is CATTQETQYF. The CDR3 DNA reads as TGTGCCACAACCCAAGAGACCCAGTACTTC.

The V gene is TRBV6-5, the J gene TRBJ1-4; a possible D gene is TRBD1 (5 bases). The CDR3 has 15 amino acids. Trimming pared 8 bases from V and 0 bases from J, leaving 13 bases between. The germline V gene encodes CDR1 MNHEY and CDR2 SVGAGI. The CDR3 loop reads CASRNWGATNEKLFF. The CDR3 DNA is TGTGCCAGCCGAAACTGGGGGGCAACTAATGAAAAACTGTTTTTT.

The gene calls are TRBV7-8 and TRBJ1-1, with no clear D. Germline values: CDR1 SGHVS, CDR2 FQNEAQ. The CDR3 totals 14 residues. Between the trimmed V and J ends, which lost 5 bases and 0 bases, there was a span of 10 bases. Written as DNA, the CDR3 is TGTGCCAGCAGCCCTGTTTACCTGAACACTGAAGCTTTCTTT. The encoded protein is CASSPVYLNTEAFF.

The chain's CDR3 is CASRATGTYEQYF. The CDR3 DNA is TGTGCCAGCAGGGCGACAGGTACCTACGAGCAGTACTTC. The chain uses TRBV2 and TRBJ2-7, with D possibly TRBD1 on 6 matching bases. The CDR3 runs 13 residues. The germline V and J ends were trimmed by 6 bases and 2 bases, with 11 bases remaining between them. Germline lookup yields CDR1 SNHLY and CDR2 FYNNEI. Filled out from reference TRBV2 and TRBJ2-7, the complete variable domain reads EPEVTQTPSHQVTQMGQEVILRCVPISNHLYFYWYRQILGQKVEFLVSFYNNEISEKSEIFDDQFSVERPDGSNFTLKIRSTKLEDSAMYFCASRATGTYEQYFGPGTRLTVT.

CDR3 in amino acids: CASSLTPGQGDTQYF. The CDR3 DNA reads as TGTGCCAGCAGTTTAACCCCGGGACAGGGGGATACGCAGTATTTT. This chain links TRBV6-6 with TRBJ2-3, with 10 bases matching TRBD1. This CDR3 has 15 amino acids. J gave up 6 bases and V 4 bases, and 7 bases lay outside the gene matches. Germline V CDR1 and CDR2: MNHNY, SVGAGI (reference sequence).

V gene TRBV5-6 combines with J gene TRBJ1-4, with a possible D match to TRBD1 (5 bases). The CDR3 is made up of 16 amino acids. V lost 4 bases to trimming and J lost 1 base, with 14 bases between them. Germline CDR1 is SGHDT and CDR2 is YYEEEE. The DNA of the CDR3 is TGTGCCAGCAGCCCCGCCGCCAGGGTAACTAATGAAAAACTGTTTTTT. Translated: CASSPAARVTNEKLFF.

J is TRBJ2-6 and V is TRBV19, with 9 bases aligning to TRBD1. V shed 5 bases and J 1 base; nucleotides not matched to a gene: 9. The germline V gene has CDR1 LNHDA and CDR2 SQIVND (reference sequence). The CDR3 sequence is 18 residues long. As DNA, the CDR3 is TGTGCCAGTAGTCCCCGGGACAGGGCCCTATCTGGGGCCAACGTCCTGACTTTC. Protein: CASSPRDRALSGANVLTF.

A few counts support this clone. This rearrangement joins TRBV5-1 to TRBJ1-5; D is ambiguous. V lost 0 bases, J lost 6 bases, and 4 bases lay in between. This CDR3 region has 12 residues. Germline values: CDR1 SGHRS, CDR2 YFSETQ. The CDR3 sequence: CASSLEGQPQHF. The CDR3 DNA is TGCGCCAGCAGCTTGGAGGGTCAGCCCCAGCATTTT.

This clone was counted a single time. V usage is TRBV28 and J usage is TRBJ2-2; D perhaps matches TRBD1 (7 bases). The length of the CDR3 is 16 residues. The germline CDR1 and CDR2 sequences are MDHEN and SYDVKM. V dropped 3 bases and J dropped 4 bases, with 15 bases sitting between them. CDR3 DNA: TGTGCCAGCAGTTTTGGAGGGGGCGCGAGCACCGGGGAGCTGTTTTTT. Residues: CASSFGGGASTGELFF.

Only a few counts were recorded for this clone. CDR3 bases: TGTGCCAGCAAAGGGGCGCGGGGGATTAATGAGCAGTTCTTC. Amino acids: CASKGARGINEQFF. The chain couples TRBV6-5 to TRBJ2-1; 7 bases are a match to TRBD2. The CDR3 covers 14 residues. Trimming removed 7 bases from V and 7 bases from J; junction bases left unmatched: 10. CDR1 and CDR2 from the germline V gene are MNHEY and SVGAGI.

This clone was counted a single time. The V and J genes are TRBV7-9 and TRBJ2-1; 7 bases agree with TRBD1. The CDR3 loop spans 16 amino acids. Trimming at V came to 4 bases and at J to 1 base, leaving 7 bases not matched to a gene. Looked up from germline, CDR1 is SEHNR and CDR2 is FQNEAQ (reference sequence). In nucleotides, the CDR3 is TGTGCCAGCAGCTATAACAGGGGTCATTCCTACAATGAGCAGTTCTTC. Its protein product is CASSYNRGHSYNEQFF.

The CDR3 DNA sequence: TGTGCCAGCAGCTCGACAGACTCTTATGGCTACACCTTC. This codes for CASSSTDSYGYTF. The chain recombines TRBV28 with TRBJ1-2; tentative D call: TRBD1 (5 bases). V lost 6 bases and J lost 5, with 13 bases in between. Germline lookup yields CDR1 MDHEN and CDR2 SYDVKM. The CDR3 totals 13 residues.

V gene TRBV5-6 combines with J gene TRBJ2-5; 8 bases map to TRBD2. The CDR3 runs to 15 residues. Per the germline V gene, CDR1 is SGHDT and CDR2 is YYEEEE. V dropped 1 base and J dropped 0; count of bases not matched to a gene: 2. DNA for the CDR3: TGTGCCAGCAGCTTGTTTAGCGGGAACCAAGAGACCCAGTACTTC. Translation gives CASSLFSGNQETQYF.

This clone appeared once. This chain uses TRBV4-2 with TRBJ2-1; TRBD2 matches 11 bases. The junction had 4 bases not matched to a gene; V was cut back by 4 bases and J by 5 bases. In germline, CDR1 is LGHNA, CDR2 YNFKEQ. The CDR3 totals 15 residues. The CDR3 sequence: CASSPGTSGNNEQFF. The CDR3 region has the DNA TGTGCCAGCAGCCCCGGGACTAGCGGCAACAATGAGCAGTTCTTC.

This rearrangement joins TRBV6-6 to TRBJ2-5, with 12 positions matching TRBD2. Germline CDR1 is MNHNY and CDR2 is SVGAGI (reference sequence). The CDR3 runs to 14 residues. The junction had 8 bases not matched to a gene; V was cut back by 11 bases and J by 4 bases. This chain's CDR3 is CAGRLAGASETQYF. In DNA, the CDR3 is TGTGCCGGCCGACTAGCGGGAGCCTCAGAGACCCAGTACTTC.

This clone was seen once. The chain has TRBV5-8 and TRBJ1-1, with D unresolved. Germline CDR1 and CDR2: SGHTS and YDEGEE. The CDR3 sequence is 14 residues long. Trimming pared 0 bases from V and 5 bases from J, leaving 11 bases between. CDR3 in DNA: TGTGCCAGCAGCTTGGGAACCCGGGGTACTGAAGCTTTCTTT. Protein: CASSLGTRGTEAFF.

The chain recombines TRBV7-3 with TRBJ2-7; D may be TRBD1 (7 bases). The V gene's germline CDR1 is SGHTA and CDR2 FQGTGA. CDR3 length: 14 amino acids. The V gene lost 5 bases and the J gene lost 2 bases, with 13 bases spanning the gap. This chain's CDR3 is CASSPSGGTYEQYF. CDR3 coding DNA: TGTGCCAGCAGCCCCTCAGGGGGGACCTACGAGCAGTACTTC.

V is TRBV6-5 and J is TRBJ1-4; TRBD1 aligns across 7 bases. CDR3 length: 13 residues. Germline V lookup: CDR1 MNHEY, CDR2 SVGAGI. The J segment lost 8 bases and the V segment lost 10 bases, leaving 10 bases of the junction unmatched. CDR3 sequence (DNA): TGTGCCACTCCGACAGGGTGTCAAGAAAAACTGTTTTTT. Translated, it gives CATPTGCQEKLFF.

CDR3: CASSQDPMIGNEQFF. The CDR3 nucleotides read TGTGCCAGCAGCCAGGACCCTATGATCGGCAATGAGCAGTTCTTC. The chain is built from TRBV4-2 and TRBJ2-1, with unresolved D. Trimming removed 3 bases from V and 6 bases from J, with 15 bases in between. Germline loops: CDR1 LGHNA, CDR2 YNFKEQ. The CDR3 runs 15 residues.

V and J are TRBV19 and TRBJ2-5; 10 nucleotides align to TRBD1. The junction had 4 bases not matched to a gene; V was cut back by 7 bases and J by 2 bases. CDR3 length: 14 amino acids. CDR1 and CDR2 from the germline V gene are LNHDA and SQIVND (reference sequence). The CDR3 bases are TGTGCCAGTAACGACAGGGGGCCTCAAGAGACCCAGTACTTC. Residues: CASNDRGPQETQYF.

The J gene is TRBJ1-1, the V gene TRBV6-5; TRBD1 aligns across 8 bases. Germline CDR1 is MNHEY and CDR2 is SVGAGI. The CDR3 spans 14 residues. With 2 bases clipped from V and 4 bases from J, the junction kept 3 bases outside the gene matches. DNA for the CDR3: TGTGCCAGCAGTTACGACAGGGGAGCCACTGAAGCTTTCTTT. Residues: CASSYDRGATEAFF.

The J gene is TRBJ1-5, the V gene TRBV5-1; D may be TRBD1 (5 bases). The CDR3 consists of 14 residues. In germline, CDR1 is SGHRS, CDR2 YFSETQ. The V end lost 0 bases, the J end lost 6 bases, and 10 bases lay between the germline ends. This CDR3 is CASSLAGRGQPQHF. DNA of the CDR3: TGCGCCAGCAGCTTGGCGGGGAGGGGTCAGCCCCAGCATTTT. Based on the CDR3 plus reference TRBV5-1 and TRBJ1-5, the full variable domain is KAGVTQTPRYLIKTRGQQVTLSCSPISGHRSVSWYQQTPGQGLQFLFEYFSETQRNKGNFPGRFSGRQFSNSRSEMNVSTLELGDSALYLCASSLAGRGQPQHFGDGTRLSIL.